The table lists the clone carrying this T cell receptor beta chain with a few counts. Its specificity is not known. The germline V gene encodes CDR1 MNHEY and CDR2 SVGAGI. V trimming: 5 bases; J trimming: 13 bases; junction bases outside the gene matches: 13. The CDR3 consists of 13 residues. This sample stems from a study of T cell responses to AZD1222 COVID-19 vaccine. Study-wide points: The sample set comprised mostly white British donors with more females, and clonal diversity was possibly underestimated. Scientists sampled the repertoires only once the peak T cell response had passed.

Data came from immunoSEQ multiplex PCR; TCRdb stores just in-frame clones and leaves some out. The sample carries 130,000 or so clones, 65% to 90% recorded once. Sequenced material: peripheral blood, taken 28 days after the second AZD1222 dose. This TCR was sampled from an adult who received the AZD1222 COVID-19 vaccine. V gene TRBV6-5 combines with J gene TRBJ1-1; 7 nucleotides line up with TRBD1. Written as DNA, the CDR3 is TGTGCCAGCAGTAGAGGGGGCACCGTAATGCGTTTCTTT. Translating gives CASSRGGTVMRFF.